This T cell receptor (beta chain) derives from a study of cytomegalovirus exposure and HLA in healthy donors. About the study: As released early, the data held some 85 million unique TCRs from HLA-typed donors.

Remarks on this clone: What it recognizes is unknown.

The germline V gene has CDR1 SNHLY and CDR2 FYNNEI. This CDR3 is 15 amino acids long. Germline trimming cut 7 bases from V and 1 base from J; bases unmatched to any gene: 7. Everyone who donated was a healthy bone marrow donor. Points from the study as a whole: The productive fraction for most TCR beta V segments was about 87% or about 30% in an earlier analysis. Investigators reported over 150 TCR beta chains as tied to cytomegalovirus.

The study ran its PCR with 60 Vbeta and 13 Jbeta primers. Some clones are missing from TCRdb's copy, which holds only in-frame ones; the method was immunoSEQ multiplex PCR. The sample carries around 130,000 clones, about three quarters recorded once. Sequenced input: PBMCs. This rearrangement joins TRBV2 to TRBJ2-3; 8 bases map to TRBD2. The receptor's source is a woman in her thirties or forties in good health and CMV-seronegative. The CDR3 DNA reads TGTGCCAGCAAGCCCATAGCGGGACGCACAGATACGCAGTATTTT. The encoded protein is CASKPIAGRTDTQYF.